This record looks at one T cell receptor (beta chain) sequence and its context. Clones were read by immunoSEQ multiplex PCR, and TCRdb kept only the in-frame ones, dropping some. The sample lists roughly 150,000 clones, roughly 78% occurring once. This sample was included in a study of blood T cell repertoires in COVID-19. This CDR3 has 16 residues. Trimming removed 0 bases from V and 1 base from J, with 11 bases in between. Looked up from germline, CDR1 is WSHSY and CDR2 is SAAADI. This chain uses TRBV10-2 with TRBJ2-3; possibly TRBD2 for D (7 bases). This receptor was obtained from a woman aged 55-69 years with COVID-19, enrolled during active disease. Sequencing was done on a sample of peripheral blood. CDR3 region: CASSESGAGGTDTQYF. CDR3 in DNA: TGCGCCAGCAGTGAGTCGGGGGCGGGGGGCACAGATACGCAGTATTTT.